This T cell receptor beta chain is drawn from a study of tumor-infiltrating lymphocytes in primary liver carcinoma. General observations from the study: Tumor region pairs outstripped tumor-adjacent and tumor-blood pairs in overlap.

Note on this clonotype: Its antigen remains unknown.

From germline, CDR1 is WSHSY and CDR2 SAAADI. V shed 5 bases and J shed 10 bases, with 16 bases lying between them. This CDR3 is 13 amino acids long. Co-extracting RNA and DNA was done with roughly 17-33 mg of unsorted bulk tissue as input. Every patient in the cohort had a primary liver carcinoma. That carcinoma was treated by surgical resection. Chronic HBV infection, which was untreated, was present in the patients. A constant-region primer primed TCR beta cDNA synthesis from 400 to 550 ng of total RNA. A slightly modified ARM-PCR protocol with three nested multiplex PCR rounds produced these TCR beta libraries. The first two PCR rounds used TRBV1-TRBV30 forward primers with a C-beta reverse primer, roughly 10 cycles each. MiXCR, run by TCRdb on the multiplex PCR reads, gives a single entry per CDR3 protein. The sample shows approximately 37,000 distinct CDR3 sequences, roughly 77% of them seen only once.

This sequence joins TRBV10-2 and TRBJ2-3; TRBD2 might be the D (6 bases). Specimen: tumor-adjacent normal liver tissue. The TCR was taken from a man aged 40-55 years with primary liver carcinoma and hepatitis B virus infection. The CDR3: CASSIPSSEAQYF. The CDR3 coding sequence is TGCGCCAGCAGTATTCCCTCTAGCGAAGCGCAGTATTTT.